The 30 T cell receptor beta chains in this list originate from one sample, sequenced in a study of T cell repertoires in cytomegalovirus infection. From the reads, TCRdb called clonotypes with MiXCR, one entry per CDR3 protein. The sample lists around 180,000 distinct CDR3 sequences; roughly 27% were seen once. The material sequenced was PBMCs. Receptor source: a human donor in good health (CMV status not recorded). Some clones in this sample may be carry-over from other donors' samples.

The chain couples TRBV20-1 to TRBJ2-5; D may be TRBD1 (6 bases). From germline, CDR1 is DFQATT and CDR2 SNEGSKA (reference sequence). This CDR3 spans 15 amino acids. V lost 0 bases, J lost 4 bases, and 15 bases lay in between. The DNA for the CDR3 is TGCAGTGCTAGAGATTGGGCAGGGGTCGGAGAGACCCAGTACTTC. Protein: CSARDWAGVGETQYF.

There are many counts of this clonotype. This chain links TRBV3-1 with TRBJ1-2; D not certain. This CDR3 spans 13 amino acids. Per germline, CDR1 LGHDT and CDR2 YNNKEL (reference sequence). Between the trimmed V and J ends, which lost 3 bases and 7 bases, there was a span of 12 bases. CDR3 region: CASSQMRESGYTF. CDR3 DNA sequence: TGTGCCAGCAGCCAGATGAGAGAGAGTGGCTACACCTTC.

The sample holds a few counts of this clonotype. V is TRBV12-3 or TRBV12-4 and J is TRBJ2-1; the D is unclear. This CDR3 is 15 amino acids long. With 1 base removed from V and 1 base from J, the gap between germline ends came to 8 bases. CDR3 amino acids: CASSLEIESYNEQFF. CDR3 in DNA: TGTGCCAGCAGTTTAGAAATCGAGTCCTACAATGAGCAGTTCTTC.

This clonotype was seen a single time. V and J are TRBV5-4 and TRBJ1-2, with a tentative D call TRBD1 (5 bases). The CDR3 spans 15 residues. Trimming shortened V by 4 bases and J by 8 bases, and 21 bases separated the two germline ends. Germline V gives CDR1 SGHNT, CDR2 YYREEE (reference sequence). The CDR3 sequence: CASSPPLGRQGGYTF. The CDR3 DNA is TGTGCCAGCAGCCCCCCCCTGGGCAGGCAGGGAGGCTACACCTTC.

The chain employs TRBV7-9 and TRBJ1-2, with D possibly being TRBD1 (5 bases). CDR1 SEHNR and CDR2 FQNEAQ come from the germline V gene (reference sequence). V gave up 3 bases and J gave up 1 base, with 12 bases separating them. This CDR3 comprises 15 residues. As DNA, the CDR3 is TGTGCCAGCAGCTTGATGACAGTACTTAACTATGGCTACACCTTC. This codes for CASSLMTVLNYGYTF.

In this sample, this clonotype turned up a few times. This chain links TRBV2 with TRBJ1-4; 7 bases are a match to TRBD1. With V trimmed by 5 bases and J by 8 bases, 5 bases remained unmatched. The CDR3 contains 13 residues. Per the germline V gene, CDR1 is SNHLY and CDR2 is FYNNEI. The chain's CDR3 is CASSRQGYEKLFF. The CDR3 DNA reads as TGTGCCAGCAGTAGACAGGGCTACGAAAAACTGTTTTTT.

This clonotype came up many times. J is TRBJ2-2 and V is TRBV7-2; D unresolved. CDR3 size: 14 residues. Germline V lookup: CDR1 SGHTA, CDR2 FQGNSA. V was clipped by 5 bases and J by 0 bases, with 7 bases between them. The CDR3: CASSKDTNTGELFF. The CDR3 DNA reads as TGTGCCAGCAGCAAGGATACGAACACCGGGGAGCTGTTTTTT. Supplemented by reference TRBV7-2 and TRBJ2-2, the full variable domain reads GAGVSQSPSNKVTEKGKDVELRCDPISGHTALYWYRQSLGQGLEFLIYFQGNSAPDKSGLPSDRFSAERTGGSVSTLTIQRTQQEDSAVYLCASSKDTNTGELFFGEGSRLTVL.

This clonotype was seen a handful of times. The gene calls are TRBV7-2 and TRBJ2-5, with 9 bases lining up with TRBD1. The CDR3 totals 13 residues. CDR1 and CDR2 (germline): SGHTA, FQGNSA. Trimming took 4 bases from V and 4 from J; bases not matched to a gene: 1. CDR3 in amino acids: CASSSTGGETQYF. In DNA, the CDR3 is TGTGCCAGCAGCTCGACAGGGGGAGAGACCCAGTACTTC.

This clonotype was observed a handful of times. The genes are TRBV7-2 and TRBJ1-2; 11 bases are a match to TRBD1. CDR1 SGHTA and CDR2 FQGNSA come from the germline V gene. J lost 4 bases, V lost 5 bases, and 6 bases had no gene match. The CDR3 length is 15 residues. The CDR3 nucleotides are TGTGCCAGCAGCCCCCGGACAGGGGGCGCCTATGGCTACACCTTC. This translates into CASSPRTGGAYGYTF.

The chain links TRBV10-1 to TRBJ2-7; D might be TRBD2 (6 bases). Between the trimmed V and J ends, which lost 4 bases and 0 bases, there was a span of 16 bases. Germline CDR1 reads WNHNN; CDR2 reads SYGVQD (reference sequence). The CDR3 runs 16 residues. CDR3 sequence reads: CASSGLGEDSSYEQYF. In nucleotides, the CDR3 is TGCGCCAGCAGTGGACTAGGAGAAGACAGCTCCTACGAGCAGTACTTC.

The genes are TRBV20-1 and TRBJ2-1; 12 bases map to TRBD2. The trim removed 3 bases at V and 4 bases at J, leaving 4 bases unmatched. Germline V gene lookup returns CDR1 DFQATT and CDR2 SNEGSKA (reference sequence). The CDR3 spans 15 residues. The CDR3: CSASPGTSGYNEQFF. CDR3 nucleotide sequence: TGCAGTGCTAGCCCCGGGACTAGCGGGTACAATGAGCAGTTCTTC.

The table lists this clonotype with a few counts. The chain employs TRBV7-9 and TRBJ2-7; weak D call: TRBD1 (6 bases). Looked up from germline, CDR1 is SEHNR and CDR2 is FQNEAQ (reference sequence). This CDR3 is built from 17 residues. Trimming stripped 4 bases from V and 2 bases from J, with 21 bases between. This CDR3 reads CASSSPGAGVIPYEQYF. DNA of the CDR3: TGTGCCAGCAGCTCCCCCGGGGCAGGGGTCATACCCTACGAGCAGTACTTC.

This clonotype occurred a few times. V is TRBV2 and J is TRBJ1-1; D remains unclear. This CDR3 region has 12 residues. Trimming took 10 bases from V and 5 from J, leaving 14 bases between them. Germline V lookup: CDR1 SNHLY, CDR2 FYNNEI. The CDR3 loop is CAKTTSGTEAFF. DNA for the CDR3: TGTGCCAAAACCACCTCCGGGACTGAAGCTTTCTTT.

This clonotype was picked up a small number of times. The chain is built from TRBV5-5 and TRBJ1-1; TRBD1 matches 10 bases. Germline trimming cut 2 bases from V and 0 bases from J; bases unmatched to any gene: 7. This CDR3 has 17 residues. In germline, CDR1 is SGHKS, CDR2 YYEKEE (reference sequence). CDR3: CASSFGQGGLMNTEAFF. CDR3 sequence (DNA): TGTGCCAGCAGCTTTGGACAGGGGGGACTCATGAACACTGAAGCTTTCTTT.

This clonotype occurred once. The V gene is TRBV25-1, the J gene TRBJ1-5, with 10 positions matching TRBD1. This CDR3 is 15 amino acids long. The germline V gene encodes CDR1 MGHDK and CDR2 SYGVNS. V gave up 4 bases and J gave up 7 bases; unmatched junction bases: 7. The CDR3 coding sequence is TGTGCCAGCAGTGTCGACAGGGGGCGCGGGCAGCCCCAGCATTTT. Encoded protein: CASSVDRGRGQPQHF.

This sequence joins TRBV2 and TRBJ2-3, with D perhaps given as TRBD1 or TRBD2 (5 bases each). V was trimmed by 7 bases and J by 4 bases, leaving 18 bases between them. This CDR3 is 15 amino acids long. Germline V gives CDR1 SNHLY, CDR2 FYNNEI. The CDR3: CASTPRAGRADTQYF. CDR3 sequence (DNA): TGTGCCAGCACCCCAAGGGCAGGGCGGGCAGATACGCAGTATTTT.

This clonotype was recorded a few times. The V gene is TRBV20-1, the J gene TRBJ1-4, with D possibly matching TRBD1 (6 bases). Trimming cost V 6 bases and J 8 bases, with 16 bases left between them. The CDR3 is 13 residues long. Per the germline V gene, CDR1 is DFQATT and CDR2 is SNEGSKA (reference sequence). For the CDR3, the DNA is TGCAGTGCCGATACAGGGTACCGAGAAAAACTGTTTTTT. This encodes CSADTGYREKLFF.

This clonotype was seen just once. The CDR3 spells CASSLNRGGASTEQFF. Written as DNA, the CDR3 is TGTGCCAGCAGCTTAAATCGCGGGGGGGCGTCTACTGAGCAGTTCTTC. This chain uses TRBV5-4 with TRBJ2-1; TRBD2 matches 9 bases. With 2 bases clipped from V and 9 bases from J, the junction kept 12 bases outside the gene matches. Germline CDR1 SGHNT, CDR2 YYREEE (reference sequence). This CDR3 has 16 residues.

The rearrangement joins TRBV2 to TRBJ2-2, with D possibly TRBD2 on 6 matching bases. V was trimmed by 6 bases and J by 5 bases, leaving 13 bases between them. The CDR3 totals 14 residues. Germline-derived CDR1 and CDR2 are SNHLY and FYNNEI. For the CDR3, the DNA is TGTGCCAGCAGGGAGACTAGGGATACCGGGGAGCTGTTTTTT. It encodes CASRETRDTGELFF.

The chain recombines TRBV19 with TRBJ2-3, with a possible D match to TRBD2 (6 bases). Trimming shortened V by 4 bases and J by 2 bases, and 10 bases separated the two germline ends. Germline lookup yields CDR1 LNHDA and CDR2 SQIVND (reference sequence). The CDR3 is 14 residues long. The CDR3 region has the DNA TGTGCCAGTAGTAGCGGGGCAATCACAGATACGCAGTATTTT. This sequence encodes CASSSGAITDTQYF.

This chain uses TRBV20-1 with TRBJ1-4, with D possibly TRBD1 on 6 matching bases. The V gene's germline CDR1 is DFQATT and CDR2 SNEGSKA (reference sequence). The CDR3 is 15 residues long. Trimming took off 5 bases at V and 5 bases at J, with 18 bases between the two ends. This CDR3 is CSAAERTEGNEKLFF. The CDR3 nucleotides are TGCAGTGCTGCGGAGCGGACAGAAGGGAATGAAAAACTGTTTTTT.

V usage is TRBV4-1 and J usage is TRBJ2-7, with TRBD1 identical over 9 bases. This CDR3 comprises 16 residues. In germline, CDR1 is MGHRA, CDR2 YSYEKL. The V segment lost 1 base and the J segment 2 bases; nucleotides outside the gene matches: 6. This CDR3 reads CASSQGGDRVTYEQYF. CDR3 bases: TGCGCCAGCAGCCAAGGCGGGGACAGGGTTACCTACGAGCAGTACTTC.

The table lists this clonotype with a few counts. The CDR3 region is CASSYPSGQGDQETQYF. In DNA, the CDR3 is TGTGCCAGCAGTTACCCTTCTGGACAGGGCGACCAAGAGACCCAGTACTTC. The chain has TRBV6-2 or TRBV6-3 and TRBJ2-5; TRBD1 matches 8 bases. CDR3 length: 17 amino acids. The germline gives CDR1 MNHEY, CDR2 SVGEGT. V lost 2 bases, J lost 0 bases, and 8 bases stayed unmatched.

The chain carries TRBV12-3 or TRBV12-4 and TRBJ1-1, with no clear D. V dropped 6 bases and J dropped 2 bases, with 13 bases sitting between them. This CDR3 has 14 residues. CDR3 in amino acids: CASSARVGNTEAFF. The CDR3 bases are TGTGCCAGCAGCGCACGGGTAGGCAACACTGAAGCTTTCTTT.

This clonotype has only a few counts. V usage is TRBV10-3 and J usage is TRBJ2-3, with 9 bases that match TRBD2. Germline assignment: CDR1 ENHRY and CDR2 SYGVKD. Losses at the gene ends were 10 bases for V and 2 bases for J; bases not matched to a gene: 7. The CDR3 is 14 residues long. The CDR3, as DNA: TGTGCCACTTACAGCGGGGGGAACACAGATACGCAGTATTTT. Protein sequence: CATYSGGNTDTQYF.

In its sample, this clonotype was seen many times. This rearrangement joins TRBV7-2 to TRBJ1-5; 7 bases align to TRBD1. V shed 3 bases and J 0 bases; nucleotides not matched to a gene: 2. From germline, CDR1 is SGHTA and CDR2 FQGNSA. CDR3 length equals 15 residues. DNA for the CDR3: TGTGCCAGCAGCTTTTACAGGGGTAGCAATCAGCCCCAGCATTTT. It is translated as CASSFYRGSNQPQHF.

The CDR3, as DNA: TGTGCCAGCAGCTCAGCCTCAGGGAGGACGCAGTATTTT. The encoded protein is CASSSASGRTQYF. The chain joins TRBV7-6 to TRBJ2-3; TRBD2 is a possible D gene (6 bases). CDR1 and CDR2 (germline): SGHVS, FNYEAQ. The CDR3 consists of 13 residues. The V and J ends lost 4 bases and 9 bases respectively, with 14 bases between them. The variable domain in full, completed from reference TRBV7-6 and TRBJ2-3, reads GAGVSQSPRYKVTKRGQDVALRCDPISGHVSLYWYRQALGQGPEFLTYFNYEAQQDKSGLPNDRFSAERPEGSISTLTIQRTEQRDSAMYRCASSSASGRTQYFGPGTRLTVL.

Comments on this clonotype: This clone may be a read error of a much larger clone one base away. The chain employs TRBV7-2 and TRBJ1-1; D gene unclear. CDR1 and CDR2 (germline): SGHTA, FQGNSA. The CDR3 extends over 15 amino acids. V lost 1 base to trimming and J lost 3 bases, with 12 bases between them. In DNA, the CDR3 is TGTGCCAGCAGCTTAGAGGTGGCAGCCTACACTGAAGCTTTCTTT. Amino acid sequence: CASSLEVAAYTEAFF. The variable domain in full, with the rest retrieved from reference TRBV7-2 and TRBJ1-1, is GAGVSQSPSNKVTEKGKDVELRCDPISGHTALYWYRQSLGQGLEFLIYFQGNSAPDKSGLPSDRFSAERTGGSVSTLTIQRTQQEDSAVYLCASSLEVAAYTEAFFGQGTRLTVV.

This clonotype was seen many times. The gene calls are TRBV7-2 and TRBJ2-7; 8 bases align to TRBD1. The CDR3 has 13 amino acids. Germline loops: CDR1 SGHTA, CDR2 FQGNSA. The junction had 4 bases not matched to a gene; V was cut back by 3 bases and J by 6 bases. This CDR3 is CASSFIQGAEQYF. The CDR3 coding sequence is TGTGCCAGCAGCTTCATCCAGGGGGCCGAGCAGTACTTC.

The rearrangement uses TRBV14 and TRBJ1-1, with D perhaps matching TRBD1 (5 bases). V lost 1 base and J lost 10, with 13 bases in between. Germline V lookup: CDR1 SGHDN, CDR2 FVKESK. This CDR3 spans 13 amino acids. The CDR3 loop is CASSQVTGLSAFF. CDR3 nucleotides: TGTGCCAGCAGCCAAGTCACAGGCCTCTCAGCTTTCTTT. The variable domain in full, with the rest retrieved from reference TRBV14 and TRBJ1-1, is EAGVTQFPSHSVIEKGQTVTLRCDPISGHDNLYWYRRVMGKEIKFLLHFVKESKQDESGMPNNRFLAERTGGTYSTLKVQPAELEDSGVYFCASSQVTGLSAFFGQGTRLTVV.